A single sample gave rise to the 21 T cell receptor beta chains below, sequenced in a study of CD4 T cells in relation to SARS-CoV-2 and coronaviruses. CD4+ T cells from unexposed donors were obtained before the COVID-19 pandemic (2011-2018). Using immunoSEQ multiplex PCR, the repertoire was profiled, and TCRdb retains in-frame clones only, with some absent. This table holds approximately 70,000 clones, 90% to 95% found once. The sequenced sample consisted of naive CD4+ T cells from PBMCs. The subset was: naive CD4+ T cells isolated by negative enrichment. The receptor set was obtained from a human donor in good health.

The chain couples TRBV9 to TRBJ2-2; 7 bases match TRBD1. The germline CDR1 and CDR2 sequences are SGDLS and YYNGEE. The CDR3 spans 17 residues. The trim removed 1 base at V and 4 bases at J, leaving 10 bases unmatched. The CDR3: CASSVRGQGDPTGELFF. In DNA form, the CDR3 reads TGTGCCAGCAGCGTAAGGGGCCAGGGGGACCCCACCGGGGAGCTGTTTTTT.

V and J are TRBV4-2 and TRBJ1-1; D is undetermined. The V gene lost 0 bases and the J gene lost 3 bases, with 11 bases spanning the gap. The CDR3 spans 15 residues. The V gene's germline CDR1 is LGHNA and CDR2 YNFKEQ. The chain's CDR3 is CASSQDLVAYTEAFF. The CDR3 DNA sequence: TGTGCCAGCAGCCAAGATCTTGTGGCGTACACTGAAGCTTTCTTT.

V is TRBV6-5 and J is TRBJ1-2, with no clear D. Germline V gene lookup returns CDR1 MNHEY and CDR2 SVGAGI. Between the trimmed V and J ends, which lost 4 bases and 0 bases, there was a span of 3 bases. The CDR3 runs 12 residues. This CDR3 is CASSSTNYGYTF. DNA of the CDR3: TGTGCCAGCAGTTCTACTAACTATGGCTACACCTTC.

This chain links TRBV7-9 with TRBJ2-3; TRBD2 aligns across 9 bases. With V trimmed by 1 base and J by 2 bases, 10 bases remained unmatched. The CDR3 is made up of 18 amino acids. Germline values: CDR1 SEHNR, CDR2 FQNEAQ (reference sequence). This chain's CDR3 is CASSLVSGGFLLTDTQYF. For the CDR3, the DNA is TGTGCCAGCAGCTTAGTTAGCGGGGGCTTCCTTCTCACAGATACGCAGTATTTT.

V and J are TRBV25-1 and TRBJ2-7, with a tentative D call TRBD1 (5 bases). V was pared by 1 base and J by 1 base, with 8 bases between. This CDR3 comprises 14 residues. Germline loops: CDR1 MGHDK, CDR2 SYGVNS. The CDR3 is CASSESDSSYEQYF. CDR3 coding DNA: TGTGCCAGCAGTGAATCTGACAGTTCCTACGAGCAGTACTTC.

This chain connects TRBV19 to TRBJ2-4, with no clear D. This CDR3 has 14 amino acids. Trimming cost V 3 bases and J 4 bases, with 10 bases left between them. CDR1 is LNHDA and CDR2 is SQIVND in the germline V gene (reference sequence). Written as DNA, the CDR3 is TGTGCCAGTAGTATTGTTGGCCGAAAAAACATTCAGTACTTC. This gives the protein CASSIVGRKNIQYF.

This clone occurred once. V is TRBV27 and J is TRBJ1-1; possible D gene TRBD1, 5 bases. This CDR3 contains 12 residues. V was clipped by 4 bases and J by 8 bases, with 11 bases between them. Germline CDR1 is MNHEY and CDR2 is SMNVEV (reference sequence). The CDR3 DNA is TGTGCCAGCAGTTGGCGGCAGGGCGAAGCTTTCTTT. Amino acid sequence: CASSWRQGEAFF.

This clone was counted a single time. V is TRBV28 and J is TRBJ2-3, with unresolved D. CDR1 and CDR2 from the germline V gene are MDHEN and SYDVKM. The CDR3 has 12 residues. V shed 10 bases and J shed 2 bases, with 10 bases lying between them. CDR3 bases: TGTGCCATCTCGAGCCCCACAGATACGCAGTATTTT. It translates to CAISSPTDTQYF.

Comments on this clone: Within the sample, other DNA sequences also encode this same CDR3. The CDR3 here is CASSLASSYEQYF. In DNA, the CDR3 is TGTGCCAGCAGCTTGGCCTCTAGCTACGAGCAGTACTTC. V is TRBV5-4 and J is TRBJ2-7; D is unclear. The V gene lost 0 bases and the J gene lost 3 bases, with 7 bases spanning the gap. The CDR3 spans 13 residues. Per germline, CDR1 SGHNT and CDR2 YYREEE (reference sequence).

The rearrangement links TRBV19 to TRBJ2-3; D is uncertain. Trimming removed 5 bases at V and 2 bases at J, with 5 bases between. The CDR3 is 12 amino acids. CDR1 LNHDA and CDR2 SQIVND come from the germline V gene (reference sequence). This CDR3 is CASSVSTDTQYF. The CDR3 nucleotides read TGTGCCAGTAGTGTCTCCACAGATACGCAGTATTTT.

This chain links TRBV2 with TRBJ2-7, with 10 positions matching TRBD2. V gave up 10 bases and J gave up 0 bases; unmatched junction bases: 18. Germline lookup yields CDR1 SNHLY and CDR2 FYNNEI. This CDR3 is built from 18 residues. CDR3: CAIELEPSGGQSSYEQYF. CDR3 in DNA: TGTGCCATCGAACTGGAGCCTAGCGGGGGCCAGAGCTCCTACGAGCAGTACTTC.

The CDR3 region has the DNA TGTGCCAGCAGTTACCTCCAGGGGGTTTACTCTGGCTACACCTTC. Translation gives CASSYLQGVYSGYTF. The V call is TRBV6-9, the J call TRBJ1-2; 7 bases line up with TRBD1. The germline V gene encodes CDR1 MNHGY and CDR2 SVAAGI. The ends lost 3 bases at V and 7 bases at J; junction bases unmatched: 11. This CDR3 comprises 15 residues.

This chain joins TRBV9 and TRBJ2-2; D possibly corresponds to TRBD2 (5 bases). The V gene's germline CDR1 is SGDLS and CDR2 YYNGEE. The CDR3 spans 16 residues. V shed 4 bases and J shed 0 bases, with 13 bases lying between them. CDR3 nucleotide sequence: TGTGCCAGCAGCCCCGGAGGCAGAGCGAACACCGGGGAGCTGTTTTTT. Its translation: CASSPGGRANTGELFF.

The chain combines TRBV18 with TRBJ1-2; D gene ambiguous. CDR1 and CDR2 (germline): KGHSH, LQKENI. V lost 3 bases, J lost 6 bases, and 11 bases lay in between. The CDR3 is 13 amino acids. CDR3 loop: CASSPVGLDGYTF. For the CDR3, the DNA is TGTGCCAGCTCACCTGTAGGTTTGGATGGCTACACCTTC.

J is TRBJ1-5 and V is TRBV5-1; D call uncertain. V gave up 7 bases and J gave up 6 bases, with 17 bases separating them. This CDR3 is 14 amino acids long. Germline V CDR1 and CDR2: SGHRS, YFSETQ. CDR3 DNA: TGCGCCAGCCCCGGGTCGGGTACCCCTCAGCCCCAGCATTTT. Translation: CASPGSGTPQPQHF.

This chain uses TRBV10-3 with TRBJ1-1, with 8 bases identical to TRBD1. V lost 7 bases, J lost 1 base, and 5 bases stayed unmatched. Germline V gene data show CDR1 as ENHRY and CDR2 as SYGVKD. The CDR3 consists of 14 residues. CDR3 sequence: CAITNGQGNTEAFF. CDR3 nucleotide sequence: TGTGCCATCACCAACGGACAGGGGAACACTGAAGCTTTCTTT.

The gene calls are TRBV11-2 and TRBJ2-7, with 8 positions matching TRBD2. Germline assignment: CDR1 SGHAT and CDR2 FQNNGV. V trimming: 5 bases; J trimming: 5 bases; junction bases outside the gene matches: 17. The CDR3 is 17 amino acids. CDR3 loop: CASSQAGAILLVHEQYF. The CDR3 coding sequence is TGTGCCAGCAGCCAAGCGGGGGCGATTCTCTTGGTCCACGAGCAGTACTTC. The full variable domain, in which reference TRBV11-2 and TRBJ2-7 provide the parts outside the CDR3, is EAGVAQSPRYKIIEKRQSVAFWCNPISGHATLYWYQQILGQGPKLLIQFQNNGVVDDSQLPKDRFSAERLKGVDSTLKIQPAKLEDSAVYLCASSQAGAILLVHEQYFGPGTRLTVT.

This sequence joins TRBV20-1 and TRBJ2-5; the D is unclear. Trimming took 4 bases from V and 4 from J, leaving 7 bases between them. The CDR3 has 11 residues. CDR1 DFQATT and CDR2 SNEGSKA come from the germline V gene (reference sequence). CDR3 protein: CSAKTGETQYF. The CDR3 nucleotides read TGCAGTGCTAAAACGGGAGAGACCCAGTACTTC.

The V call is TRBV6-1, the J call TRBJ1-2; D gene ambiguous. Trimming removed 0 bases at V and 8 bases at J, with 16 bases between. The CDR3 runs 15 residues. CDR1 is MNHNS and CDR2 is SASEGT in the germline V gene. The CDR3 here is CASSEASGIGAGYTF. The CDR3 DNA sequence: TGTGCCAGCAGTGAAGCTTCCGGAATTGGCGCGGGCTACACCTTC.

The chain recombines TRBV7-2 with TRBJ1-1; possible D gene TRBD1, 6 bases. This CDR3 has 16 amino acids. Trimming cost V 1 base and J 5 bases, with 17 bases left between them. Germline assignment: CDR1 SGHTA and CDR2 FQGNSA. Here the CDR3 reads CASSLVGGQGRTEAFF. Written as DNA, the CDR3 is TGTGCCAGCAGCTTAGTAGGGGGGCAGGGGCGGACTGAAGCTTTCTTT.

The chain is built from TRBV6-1 and TRBJ1-1; 9 nucleotides line up with TRBD1. The CDR3 runs to 15 residues. Germline-derived CDR1 and CDR2 are MNHNS and SASEGT. Trimming took 1 base from V and 4 from J; bases not matched to a gene: 4. The CDR3 nucleotides are TGTGCCAGCAGTGAAGTGACAGGGGGGGGCACTGAAGCTTTCTTT. Amino acid sequence: CASSEVTGGGTEAFF.